Listed here is a single T cell receptor beta chain. Its antigen is not known. This sample is drawn from a study of cytomegalovirus exposure and HLA in healthy donors. Whole-study findings and limits: The authors assumed roughly uniform sequencing depth across donors for presence/absence analyses.

This cohort consisted of healthy bone marrow donors. The PCR made use of 60 Vbeta and 13 Jbeta primers. Assay: immunoSEQ multiplex PCR; the TCRdb copy retains only in-frame clones and omits some. The data contain around 120,000 clones, 70% to 80% of them singletons. This CDR3 comprises 17 residues. V was pared by 5 bases and J by 2 bases, with 5 bases of the junction left unmatched. The germline V gene has CDR1 LNHDA and CDR2 SQIVND (reference sequence). The sequence came from a woman between 40 and 50 years old in good health and CMV-seropositive. This sequence joins TRBV19 and TRBJ2-2, with 13 nucleotides matching TRBD2. Material: PBMCs. CDR3 sequence: CASSGGLAGPNTGELFF. CDR3 coding DNA: TGTGCCAGTAGTGGGGGACTAGCGGGACCAAACACCGGGGAGCTGTTTTTT. Combining the CDR3 with reference TRBV19 and TRBJ2-2 gives the whole variable domain DGGITQSPKYLFRKEGQNVTLSCEQNLNHDAMYWYRQDPGQGLRLIYYSQIVNDFQKGDIAEGYSVSREKKESFPLTVTSAQKNPTAFYLCASSGGLAGPNTGELFFGEGSRLTVL.